The 23 T cell receptor beta chains reported below all come from one sample, sequenced in a study of blood T cells in healthy people across ages (dated by TCRdb to about 2015). Library preparation used 5' RACE. For sequencing, an Illumina HiSeq 2500 was employed. A second PCR of about 6 to 11 cycles was performed with a sample-barcoded 5' primer and a J-beta primer mix. TCRdb took the public reads, trimmed them with fastp at Q25, ran MiXCR for clone calling and kept in-frame beta chains. Each entry is one CDR3 protein sequence, shown with its most common DNA and genes. This sample comprises almost 550,000 distinct CDR3 sequences, around 24% of them detected only once. The ten top clones hold 7.5% to 9% of the sample. These data were also reused for a study on T cells of mothers and their children.

Material: blood. These receptor sequences come from a boy under 18 in good health.

Only a few counts were recorded for this clonotype. The rearrangement uses TRBV20-1 and TRBJ2-7; a possible D gene is TRBD2 (6 bases). The V gene's germline CDR1 is DFQATT and CDR2 SNEGSKA (reference sequence). V was cut by 6 bases and J by 1 base, with 13 bases left in between. This CDR3 is 13 amino acids long. The CDR3 region is CSALTRRSYEQYF. The CDR3 region has the DNA TGCAGTGCCCTGACTAGGAGGTCCTACGAGCAGTACTTC.

J is TRBJ2-5 and V is TRBV5-1, with TRBD1 matching 11 bases. This CDR3 is built from 16 residues. J was trimmed by 4 bases and V by 0 bases; bases with no gene match: 5. The V gene's germline CDR1 is SGHRS and CDR2 YFSETQ. CDR3 nucleotide sequence: TGCGCCAGCAGCTTGGACGGACAGGGGGCGCGAGAGACCCAGTACTTC. It encodes CASSLDGQGARETQYF.

The table lists this clonotype with a count of one. The chain is built from TRBV24-1 and TRBJ2-1, with 8 bases identical to TRBD2. Losses at the gene ends were 3 bases for V and 3 bases for J; bases not matched to a gene: 3. This CDR3 comprises 15 residues. Germline-derived CDR1 and CDR2 are KGHDR and SFDVKD. The CDR3 protein is CATSDPGTSYNEQFF. In DNA form, the CDR3 reads TGTGCCACCAGTGATCCCGGGACTAGCTACAATGAGCAGTTCTTC.

Only a few counts were recorded for this clonotype. The chain uses TRBV20-1 and TRBJ2-1; 10 nucleotides match TRBD2. Germline trimming cut 3 bases from V and 6 bases from J; bases unmatched to any gene: 11. The germline gives CDR1 DFQATT, CDR2 SNEGSKA (reference sequence). The CDR3 runs to 16 residues. The DNA for the CDR3 is TGCAGTGCTAGCGGTAGTGGACTAGCGGCTTTCAATGAGCAGTTCTTC. This gives the protein CSASGSGLAAFNEQFF.

In this sample, this clonotype turned up a few times. This rearrangement joins TRBV29-1 to TRBJ2-5; D might be TRBD2 (6 bases). The end of the DNA aligns better with TRBJ2-7, so the J call may be wrong. Germline lookup yields CDR1 SQVTM and CDR2 ANQGSEA. The CDR3 extends over 12 amino acids. CDR3 sequence: CSVEDGRYEQYF. The CDR3 DNA is TGCAGCGTTGAAGATGGGAGGTACGAGCAGTACTTC.

The chain joins TRBV7-2 to TRBJ1-2; D remains ambiguous. The germline CDR1 and CDR2 sequences are SGHTA and FQGNSA. This CDR3 region has 13 residues. Trimming stripped 6 bases from V and 1 base from J, with 9 bases between. The DNA for the CDR3 is TGTGCCAGCAGGCGGACTGATAACTATGGCTACACCTTC. As protein: CASRRTDNYGYTF.

The gene calls are TRBV5-5 and TRBJ2-6; D is uncertain. The germline V gene encodes CDR1 SGHKS and CDR2 YYEKEE (reference sequence). Trimming removed 0 bases from V and 1 base from J, with 8 bases in between. The length of the CDR3 is 16 residues. The DNA of the CDR3 is TGTGCCAGCAGCTTGGGGGCTTCTTCTGGGGCCAACGTCCTGACTTTC. Encoded protein: CASSLGASSGANVLTF. Full variable domain (outside the CDR3, taken from reference TRBV5-5 and TRBJ2-6): DAGVTQSPTHLIKTRGQQVTLRCSPISGHKSVSWYQQVLGQGPQFIFQYYEKEERGRGNFPDRFSARQFPNYSSELNVNALLLGDSALYLCASSLGASSGANVLTFGAGSRLTVL.

This clonotype has a handful of counts. This chain joins TRBV11-1 and TRBJ1-1; 9 positions agree with TRBD1. J was trimmed by 4 bases and V by 6 bases; bases with no gene match: 24. Germline lookup yields CDR1 SGHAT and CDR2 FQDESV (reference sequence). The CDR3 is 20 residues long. The CDR3 is CASSSTRLGDREPRGTEAFF. CDR3 in DNA: TGTGCCAGCAGTTCTACCCGGTTGGGGGACAGGGAACCCCGGGGCACTGAAGCTTTCTTT.

This chain joins TRBV29-1 and TRBJ2-2; tentatively, D is TRBD1 or TRBD2 (6 bases each). CDR1 SQVTM and CDR2 ANQGSEA come from the germline V gene. The CDR3 has 14 amino acids. CDR3 sequence (DNA): TGCAGTGTTCGGGGGCCTCTTAGCACCGGGGAGCTGTTTTTT. Translated, it gives CSVRGPLSTGELFF.

In nucleotides, the CDR3 is TGTGCCAGCAGAAACTATAGCAGCGAGACCCAGTACTTC. It translates to CASRNYSSETQYF. This sequence joins TRBV28 and TRBJ2-5, with D hard to call. CDR1 is MDHEN, CDR2 SYDVKM, per germline. This CDR3 has 13 amino acids. Trimming stripped 6 bases from V and 5 bases from J, with 13 bases between.

The rearrangement uses TRBV7-9 and TRBJ2-3; D is undetermined. CDR1 SEHNR and CDR2 FQNEAQ come from the germline V gene (reference sequence). This CDR3 is 12 amino acids long. The V end lost 6 bases, the J end lost 7 bases, and 11 bases lay between the germline ends. This CDR3 reads CASRALDNTQYF. The DNA of the CDR3 is TGTGCCAGCAGAGCCCTAGACAATACGCAGTATTTT.

The V call is TRBV4-2, the J call TRBJ2-7; D is undetermined. The CDR3 length is 16 residues. Trimming removed 0 bases from V and 0 bases from J, with 12 bases in between. The germline V gene encodes CDR1 LGHNA and CDR2 YNFKEQ. Here the CDR3 reads CASSQDRQRPSYEQYF. CDR3 DNA sequence: TGTGCCAGCAGCCAAGATAGGCAGCGACCCTCCTACGAGCAGTACTTC.

This clonotype was observed at least ten times. The chain is built from TRBV7-9 and TRBJ1-1; D gene unclear. Germline CDR1 and CDR2: SEHNR and FQNEAQ (reference sequence). The CDR3 runs 14 residues. V was pared by 3 bases and J by 4 bases, with 12 bases between. In DNA, the CDR3 is TGTGCCAGCAGCTTCTCCGGGCGGGGCACTGAAGCTTTCTTT. Protein product: CASSFSGRGTEAFF.

V is TRBV4-3 and J is TRBJ2-3; D is ambiguous. Germline V gene lookup returns CDR1 LGHNA and CDR2 YSLEER. The CDR3 consists of 17 residues. Trimming left V 1 base short and J 4 bases short, with 18 bases between. Written as DNA, the CDR3 is TGCGCCAGCAGCCAAGTGAGATGGTCTGGGGTTTCAGATACGCAGTATTTT. Translated: CASSQVRWSGVSDTQYF.

This clonotype was counted at least ten times. This sequence joins TRBV10-3 and TRBJ2-5, with 9 bases identical to TRBD1. The ends lost 4 bases at V and 5 bases at J; junction bases unmatched: 20. The CDR3 extends over 19 amino acids. CDR1 ENHRY and CDR2 SYGVKD come from the germline V gene. CDR3 protein: CAISVRVRGQGAPQETQYF. The CDR3 DNA reads as TGTGCCATCAGTGTCCGCGTTCGGGGACAGGGTGCGCCCCAGGAGACCCAGTACTTC.

This clonotype was seen a few times. The gene calls are TRBV28 and TRBJ1-4; 7 bases are a match to TRBD1. V gave up 7 bases and J gave up 6 bases; unmatched junction bases: 8. Germline lookup yields CDR1 MDHEN and CDR2 SYDVKM. This CDR3 has 14 residues. In DNA form, the CDR3 reads TGTGCCAGCACCCAGGGGGGTGATTATGAAAAACTGTTTTTT. Protein sequence: CASTQGGDYEKLFF.

This rearrangement joins TRBV6-1 to TRBJ2-2; D not resolved. CDR1 and CDR2 (germline): MNHNS, SASEGT. V lost 2 bases and J 4 bases, leaving 11 bases between the germline ends. The CDR3 covers 15 residues. CDR3 in amino acids: CASSERLGRTGELFF. CDR3 in DNA: TGTGCCAGCAGTGAACGACTCGGTCGCACCGGGGAGCTGTTTTTT.

This clonotype occurred a few times. The rearrangement joins TRBV7-9 to TRBJ2-1, with 9 bases lining up with TRBD2. Germline lookup yields CDR1 SEHNR and CDR2 FQNEAQ (reference sequence). This CDR3 has 16 residues. Trimming at V came to 5 bases and at J to 10 bases, leaving 15 bases not matched to a gene. The CDR3 here is CASSPTERGAPREQFF. Here the CDR3 DNA reads TGTGCCAGCAGCCCTACCGAGCGGGGGGCCCCGAGGGAGCAGTTCTTC.

This clonotype was observed a handful of times. The genes are TRBV29-1 and TRBJ2-1; 12 nucleotides agree with TRBD2. The germline CDR1 and CDR2 sequences are SQVTM and ANQGSEA. V gave up 6 bases and J gave up 0 bases; unmatched junction bases: 6. This CDR3 contains 16 residues. The CDR3 loop reads CSVGTSGPSSYNEQFF. The CDR3 DNA reads TGCAGCGTAGGGACTAGCGGGCCTAGCTCCTACAATGAGCAGTTCTTC.

This clonotype came up a few times. V is TRBV12-3 or TRBV12-4 and J is TRBJ2-3, with D possibly TRBD1 on 5 matching bases. The CDR3 runs 17 residues. V was shortened by 1 base and J by 5 bases, with 19 bases between the two germline ends. The CDR3 coding sequence is TGTGCCAGCAGTTTAGGCCTGGGGCTCCGAGTCGAAGATACGCAGTATTTT. It yields the protein CASSLGLGLRVEDTQYF.

The chain has TRBV20-1 and TRBJ2-7; a weak D match, TRBD2 (7 bases). The V and J ends lost 5 bases and 0 bases respectively, with 11 bases between them. CDR1 and CDR2 from the germline V gene are DFQATT and SNEGSKA (reference sequence). The CDR3 is made up of 13 amino acids. The CDR3 loop is CSAREDSSYEQYF. In nucleotides, the CDR3 is TGCAGTGCTCGGGAGGACAGCTCCTACGAGCAGTACTTC.

The J gene is TRBJ2-5, the V gene TRBV4-3, with D unclear. The J call could be wrong; TRBJ2-1 is a better fit for the DNA end. Germline V gene lookup returns CDR1 LGHNA and CDR2 YSLEER. The CDR3 consists of 15 residues. The CDR3 here is CASSQESFSLNEQFF. In DNA, the CDR3 is TGCGCCAGCAGCCAAGAATCTTTTAGCTTAAATGAGCAGTTCTTC.

The chain links TRBV12-3 or TRBV12-4 to TRBJ2-5; tentatively, D is TRBD1 or TRBD2 (5 bases each). Trimming took off 5 bases at V and 1 base at J, with 17 bases between the two ends. The CDR3 extends over 16 amino acids. CDR3 protein: CASSPGAKARQETQYF. CDR3 nucleotide sequence: TGTGCCAGCAGTCCCGGGGCAAAGGCGCGCCAAGAGACCCAGTACTTC.